What follows are 21 T cell receptor beta chains derived from one specimen sequenced in a study of technical replicates of blood from several donors. Generated by immunoSEQ multiplex PCR, the TCRdb table keeps only in-frame clones and is missing some. The sample has approximately 13,000 clones, 75% to 90% seen once. The sequencing sample was made of PBMCs. These receptors all come from a human donor in good health.

The rearrangement joins TRBV11-2 to TRBJ2-1; 7 bases line up with TRBD1. V dropped 4 bases and J dropped 6; count of bases not matched to a gene: 9. Per the germline V gene, CDR1 is SGHAT and CDR2 is FQNNGV. The CDR3 consists of 15 residues. CDR3 residues: CASSYGTANLNEQFF. DNA for the CDR3: TGTGCCAGCAGCTATGGGACAGCTAACCTCAATGAGCAGTTCTTC.

This clone was found a few times. The V call is TRBV13, the J call TRBJ1-1; 12 nucleotides align to TRBD1. The germline V gene encodes CDR1 PRHDT and CDR2 FYEKMQ (reference sequence). Trimming cost V 6 bases and J 0 bases; bases outside gene matches: 8. This CDR3 is 17 amino acids long. The CDR3 reads CASRAGTGGSLNTEAFF. The CDR3 DNA is TGTGCCAGCAGGGCCGGGACAGGGGGCTCTTTGAACACTGAAGCTTTCTTT. The full variable domain, in which reference TRBV13 and TRBJ1-1 provide the parts outside the CDR3, is AAGVIQSPRHLIKEKRETATLKCYPIPRHDTVYWYQQGPGQDPQFLISFYEKMQSDKGSIPDRFSAQQFSDYHSELNMSSLELGDSALYFCASRAGTGGSLNTEAFFGQGTRLTVV.

V is TRBV19 and J is TRBJ2-1; 7 bases align to TRBD2. Trimming removed 9 bases from V and 0 bases from J; junction bases left unmatched: 11. The germline gives CDR1 LNHDA, CDR2 SQIVND (reference sequence). CDR3 length equals 16 residues. CDR3 sequence reads: CASKERGPSSYNEQFF. In nucleotides, the CDR3 is TGTGCCAGCAAGGAGCGGGGCCCTAGCTCCTACAATGAGCAGTTCTTC.

This clone was counted once. V and J are TRBV5-6 and TRBJ2-7; 12 bases agree with TRBD1. The ends lost 3 bases at V and 3 bases at J; junction bases unmatched: 10. Germline V lookup: CDR1 SGHDT, CDR2 YYEEEE. The CDR3 has 17 residues. In nucleotides, the CDR3 is TGTGCCAGCAGCTCCGCCCTGGGACAGGGGGCCGACTACGAGCAGTACTTC. Protein sequence: CASSSALGQGADYEQYF.

In nucleotides, the CDR3 is TGTGCCAGCAGCGAGTTAGCGAGGGGGCAAGGTGGCTACACCTTC. Its translation: CASSELARGQGGYTF. This chain joins TRBV6-6 and TRBJ1-2; TRBD1 matches 7 bases. With V trimmed by 6 bases and J by 7 bases, 14 bases remained unmatched. Germline CDR1 reads MNHNY; CDR2 reads SVGAGI (reference sequence). This CDR3 comprises 15 residues.

J is TRBJ1-1 and V is TRBV7-9, with D tentatively TRBD1 (6 bases). This CDR3 spans 12 amino acids. Deletions cut 5 bases from V and 6 bases from J, with 10 bases between. Per germline, CDR1 SEHNR and CDR2 FQNEAQ (reference sequence). The CDR3 region has the DNA TGTGCCAGCAGCCAGGGGTTCTCTGAAGCTTTCTTT. This gives the protein CASSQGFSEAFF.

V is TRBV5-5 and J is TRBJ1-4; D not certain. Germline V gene data show CDR1 as SGHKS and CDR2 as YYEKEE (reference sequence). The CDR3 is 12 amino acids. V was clipped by 7 bases and J by 8 bases, with 12 bases between them. In DNA, the CDR3 is TGTGCCAGCCGGGTGGTAGGCGAAAAACTGTTTTTT. Translating gives CASRVVGEKLFF.

The rearrangement joins TRBV27 to TRBJ2-1; 10 bases agree with TRBD1. After removal of 3 bases from V and 6 bases from J, the junction contained 20 bases not matched to a gene. The CDR3 loop spans 20 amino acids. Germline V gene sequence: CDR1 MNHEY, CDR2 SMNVEV (reference sequence). The CDR3 protein is CASSFRTGGQGVSRSNEQFF. The CDR3 nucleotides are TGTGCCAGCAGTTTCCGGACAGGGGGACAAGGAGTGAGCCGAAGCAATGAGCAGTTCTTC.

As DNA, the CDR3 is TGTGCCATGCAACCGGGACAGGGATTCGCTGGCTACACCTTC. It is translated as CAMQPGQGFAGYTF. The rearrangement joins TRBV28 to TRBJ1-2, with 9 bases aligning to TRBD1. Germline loops: CDR1 MDHEN, CDR2 SYDVKM. The CDR3 spans 14 residues. The ends lost 10 bases at V and 7 bases at J; junction bases unmatched: 13.

The rearrangement joins TRBV11-3 to TRBJ2-2; D may be TRBD2 (6 bases). CDR3 length: 15 residues. The V and J ends lost 3 bases and 0 bases respectively, with 8 bases between them. Germline values: CDR1 SGHNT, CDR2 YENEEA. The CDR3 is CASSFGGTNTGELFF. The CDR3 DNA follows: TGTGCCAGCAGCTTTGGCGGGACGAACACCGGGGAGCTGTTTTTT.

The rearrangement links TRBV6-6 to TRBJ1-4; no clear D. This CDR3 is 14 amino acids long. V lost 4 bases and J lost 7, with 13 bases in between. CDR1 MNHNY and CDR2 SVGAGI come from the germline V gene (reference sequence). CDR3 in amino acids: CASSSGGEIEKLFF. In DNA, the CDR3 is TGTGCCAGCAGTTCCGGCGGTGAGATTGAAAAACTGTTTTTT.

V gene TRBV27 combines with J gene TRBJ2-1; TRBD1 might be the D (5 bases). Germline V CDR1 and CDR2: MNHEY, SMNVEV (reference sequence). The CDR3 consists of 15 residues. Trimming removed 2 bases at V and 4 bases at J, with 12 bases between. The DNA for the CDR3 is TGTGCCAGCAGTTTAGGGCAGGGTGGATACAATGAGCAGTTCTTC. Encoded protein: CASSLGQGGYNEQFF.

The genes are TRBV11-2 and TRBJ2-7; the match to TRBD2 covers 11 bases. The CDR3 spans 15 residues. V shed 5 bases and J 4 bases; nucleotides not matched to a gene: 7. Germline V CDR1 and CDR2: SGHAT, FQNNGV. CDR3 region: CASSPGTSGHYEQYF. CDR3 DNA: TGTGCCAGCAGCCCTGGGACTAGCGGCCATTACGAGCAGTACTTC. Full variable domain (rest looked up from reference TRBV11-2 and TRBJ2-7): EAGVAQSPRYKIIEKRQSVAFWCNPISGHATLYWYQQILGQGPKLLIQFQNNGVVDDSQLPKDRFSAERLKGVDSTLKIQPAKLEDSAVYLCASSPGTSGHYEQYFGPGTRLTVT.

This chain connects TRBV29-1 to TRBJ2-3; 8 bases fit TRBD2. J was trimmed by 2 bases and V by 4 bases; bases with no gene match: 14. CDR1 is SQVTM, CDR2 ANQGSEA, per germline. The CDR3 runs 17 residues. CDR3 in amino acids: CSVVGSGAGGVTDTQYF. CDR3 nucleotide sequence: TGCAGCGTTGTGGGGAGCGGGGCGGGGGGAGTCACAGATACGCAGTATTTT.

The J gene is TRBJ2-2, the V gene TRBV2; 9 bases are a match to TRBD2. V gave up 4 bases and J gave up 0 bases; unmatched junction bases: 3. This CDR3 has 16 amino acids. Germline loops: CDR1 SNHLY, CDR2 FYNNEI. The CDR3 sequence: CASSAGLATNTGELFF. The CDR3 DNA sequence: TGTGCCAGCAGTGCAGGACTAGCGACGAACACCGGGGAGCTGTTTTTT. Complete variable domain (other parts from reference TRBV2 and TRBJ2-2): EPEVTQTPSHQVTQMGQEVILRCVPISNHLYFYWYRQILGQKVEFLVSFYNNEISEKSEIFDDQFSVERPDGSNFTLKIRSTKLEDSAMYFCASSAGLATNTGELFFGEGSRLTVL.

This chain joins TRBV2 and TRBJ1-1; 7 bases line up with TRBD1. The CDR3 covers 15 residues. V was pared by 4 bases and J by 4 bases, with 9 bases of the junction left unmatched. The germline V gene has CDR1 SNHLY and CDR2 FYNNEI. The CDR3 nucleotides read TGTGCCAGCAGTGCCCTACAGGGGTCGGGCACTGAAGCTTTCTTT. Residues: CASSALQGSGTEAFF.

The chain recombines TRBV7-2 with TRBJ1-2; the match to TRBD1 covers 7 bases. Losses at the gene ends were 5 bases for V and 3 bases for J; bases not matched to a gene: 3. Germline V gene sequence: CDR1 SGHTA, CDR2 FQGNSA. This CDR3 is built from 13 residues. CDR3 coding DNA: TGTGCCAGCAGCGCGACAGGGTACTATGGCTACACCTTC. The encoded protein is CASSATGYYGYTF.

This CDR3 is CASSLGSAGLGTDTQYF. The CDR3, as DNA: TGTGCCAGCAGCTTAGGGTCGGCGGGATTGGGCACAGATACGCAGTATTTT. The chain is built from TRBV11-2 and TRBJ2-3, with D perhaps matching TRBD2 (6 bases). CDR1 and CDR2 from the germline V gene are SGHAT and FQNNGV. The CDR3 extends over 17 amino acids. The V end lost 1 base, the J end lost 1 base, and 15 bases lay between the germline ends.

The chain has TRBV7-3 and TRBJ2-2; perhaps TRBD1 as D (6 bases). The CDR3 extends over 16 amino acids. Germline lookup yields CDR1 SGHTA and CDR2 FQGTGA. V lost 7 bases and J lost 0, with 15 bases in between. The DNA of the CDR3 is TGTGCCAGCAACCCCTTAGGGGGAGCGAACACCGGGGAGCTGTTTTTT. It specifies CASNPLGGANTGELFF. The full variable domain, completed using reference TRBV7-3 and TRBJ2-2, is GAGVSQTPSNKVTEKGKYVELRCDPISGHTALYWYRQSLGQGPEFLIYFQGTGAADDSGLPNDRFFAVRPEGSVSTLKIQRTERGDSAVYLCASNPLGGANTGELFFGEGSRLTVL.

There are a few counts of this clone. The V call is TRBV2, the J call TRBJ1-5; TRBD1 aligns across 8 bases. The CDR3 has 15 residues. J was trimmed by 6 bases and V by 1 base; bases with no gene match: 5. Germline CDR1 and CDR2: SNHLY and FYNNEI. The CDR3 protein is CASSEGTGYGQPQHF. In DNA, the CDR3 is TGTGCCAGCAGTGAAGGGACAGGGTACGGTCAGCCCCAGCATTTT.

The chain has TRBV28 and TRBJ2-3; 8 bases fit TRBD2. The CDR3 runs to 14 residues. Germline V gene sequence: CDR1 MDHEN, CDR2 SYDVKM. With V trimmed by 2 bases and J by 5 bases, 3 bases remained unmatched. The CDR3 spells CASSLGAGVDTQYF. Here the CDR3 DNA reads TGTGCCAGCAGTTTAGGAGCGGGAGTAGATACGCAGTATTTT.